These T cell receptor beta chains were read from a single sample in a study of blood T cell repertoires in COVID-19. Sequencing was performed with immunoSEQ multiplex PCR; in TCRdb, only in-frame clones are kept and a portion is missing. The sample includes fewer than 250,000 clones, nearly 95% of them seen just once. Sequences were obtained from peripheral blood. The receptors shown here come from a man between 25 and 39 years old with COVID-19, enrolled during active disease. The CDR3 runs from the conserved cysteine through the conserved F or W. D genes are given only for firm matches. The size field is filled for only some rows; it gives once, few, many or a size class.

j_call d_call clone_size v_call cdr3_nt cdr3_aa
TRBJ2-5 TRBD1 . TRBV4-1 TGCGCCAGCAGCCACCCGACAGGGGGCCAAGAGACCCAGTACTTC CASSHPTGGQETQYF
TRBJ1-6 TRBD1 . TRBV27 TGTGCCAGCAGCCTAGACAGGGTGGAAAATTCACCCCTCCACTTT CASSLDRVENSPLHF
TRBJ1-2 TRBD1 . TRBV3-1/TRBV3-2 TGTGCCAGCAGCCAAGTTCGGGACAGGGGGGTCGATGGCTACACCTTC CASSQVRDRGVDGYTF
TRBJ1-4 . . TRBV18 TGTGCCAGCTCACCACCGGGGGCGAATGAAAAACTGTTTTTT CASSPPGANEKLFF
TRBJ1-2 . once TRBV6-2/TRBV6-3 TGTGCCAGCAGCCCCCCCCAGGGAAACTATGGCTACACCTTC CASSPPQGNYGYTF
TRBJ1-3 TRBD1 . TRBV14 TGTGCCAGCAGCCCCCTAGGACAGGGGGGAAACACCATATATTTT CASSPLGQGGNTIYF
TRBJ1-6 TRBD1 . TRBV7-2 TGTGCCAGCAGCTGGGACAGCTCCTATAATTCACCCCTCCACTTT CASSWDSSYNSPLHF
TRBJ1-3 TRBD1 once TRBV6-5 TGTGCCAGCAGTTACTCAGGACAGGGGACATACACCATATATTTT CASSYSGQGTYTIYF
TRBJ1-1 . . TRBV6-5 TGTGCCAGCAGTTACGGGAGGCGGGGTGGCGGCACTGAAGCTTTCTTT CASSYGRRGGGTEAFF
TRBJ1-2 TRBD1 . TRBV7-6 TGTGCCAGCAGCCAGGGACAGGGGTTGTCTAACTATGGCTACACCTTC CASSQGQGLSNYGYTF
TRBJ1-6 . . TRBV3-1/TRBV3-2 TGTGCCAGCAGCCTTCGCGGGGGCCGAGAAAATTCACCCCTCCACTTT CASSLRGGRENSPLHF